This is a list of T cell receptor beta chains from one sample in a study of control samples from healthy donors and cancer patients. Sequencing used immunoSEQ multiplex PCR; TCRdb keeps in-frame clones, though not all of them. Altogether 70,000 to 90,000 clones are present, over 85% being singletons, with the ten largest covering 1.9%. Material for sequencing was PBMCs. All receptors come from a woman aged 60-70 years with head and neck cancer. Each CDR3 is given with its conserved first and last residue.

TRBV7-9	TRBJ2-7	CASSSRESSYEQYF
TRBV30	TRBJ2-1	CAWAGLSSYNEQFF
TRBV29-1	TRBJ1-2	CSAAETGAYGYTF
TRBV18	TRBJ2-7	CASSPPVSERGPYEQYF
TRBV7-9	TRBJ2-7	CASSLGTEQYF
TRBV5-1	TRBJ1-2	CASSDSDGGVTSGYTF
TRBV7-2	TRBJ2-1	CASSLAQAGGRGEQFF
TRBV3-1/TRBV3-2	TRBJ2-5	CASSPQGWETQYF
TRBV2	TRBJ1-5	CASSREGDQPQHF
TRBV4-1	TRBJ1-2	CASSQDRVFYGYTF